The clone carrying this TCR beta chain showed up many times. Its antigen remains unidentified. The CDR3 is made up of 17 amino acids. Trimming removed 0 bases at V and 5 bases at J, with 20 bases between. Germline V gene data show CDR1 as ENHRY and CDR2 as SYGVKD. Every sequencing run generated in excess of 180 million TCR-beta sequences. These sequences covered 15-18 subjects. TCRdb redid the calling of the 5' RACE reads with MiXCR, one entry per CDR3 protein. The table shows 55,000 to 70,000 distinct CDR3 sequences, with approximately 10% occurring only once. This entry is derived from a study of neurological immune-mediated disorders. Whole-study findings and limits: Because no CDR3 amino acid sequences were shared across subjects by expanded clones, private repertoires were suggested in all groups.

This TCR was sampled from a man aged 55 to 69 in good health. The rearrangement joins TRBV10-3 to TRBJ2-7, with D perhaps given as TRBD1 or TRBD2 (7 bases each). Sequenced sample: PBMCs. DNA for the CDR3: TGTGCCATCAGTGAGTCCCCTCCAGGGGGGGCGCTGGACGAGCAGTACTTC. It yields the protein CAISESPPGGALDEQYF.